This passage covers 18 T cell receptor beta chains from one sample sequenced in a study of CD8+ T cells in alopecia areata. RNA extraction and reverse transcription yielded cDNA as sequencing template. Here immunoSEQ multiplex PCR was the method, and the copy in TCRdb shows in-frame clones only, minus some. Altogether about 97,000 clones are present, around 38% being singletons, with the ten largest covering 1% to 1.5%. The sample consisted of CD4+ T cells sorted from blood. These receptors were obtained from a human donor with alopecia areata.

The J gene is TRBJ2-3, the V gene TRBV2; 8 bases are shared with TRBD2. CDR3 length equals 19 residues. Trimming cost V 6 bases and J 2 bases; bases outside gene matches: 19. Per germline, CDR1 SNHLY and CDR2 FYNNEI. The CDR3 bases are TGTGCCAGCAGGGGTAGCGGGACCGCCAGATTCCAGACCACAGATACGCAGTATTTT. Encoded protein: CASRGSGTARFQTTDTQYF.

CDR3 DNA: TGCGCCAGCAGCTCGACGACTAGCGGGGGCTACGAGCAGTACTTC. This gives the protein CASSSTTSGGYEQYF. V gene TRBV5-1 combines with J gene TRBJ2-7, with 12 bases that match TRBD2. Germline CDR1 reads SGHRS; CDR2 reads YFSETQ. Trimming cost V 3 bases and J 3 bases; bases outside gene matches: 4. The CDR3 runs to 15 residues.

The rearrangement links TRBV30 to TRBJ1-2; TRBD1 aligns across 7 bases. Germline V gives CDR1 GTSNPN, CDR2 SVGIG (reference sequence). Unmatched junction bases numbered 11, after V lost 7 bases and J lost 3 bases. This CDR3 has 14 amino acids. The DNA of the CDR3 is TGTGCCTCGGGGAACAGGGGAGGGCACTATGGCTACACCTTC. Translated, it gives CASGNRGGHYGYTF.

A few counts support this clone. The J gene is TRBJ1-2, the V gene TRBV7-8, with TRBD1 identical over 7 bases. V shed 3 bases and J 7 bases; nucleotides not matched to a gene: 11. The CDR3 is 15 residues long. In germline, CDR1 is SGHVS, CDR2 FQNEAQ. CDR3 sequence (DNA): TGTGCCAGCAGCTTGTCTTCTCAGGGGGTTTCTGGCTACACCTTC. This codes for CASSLSSQGVSGYTF.

The chain employs TRBV2 and TRBJ1-6, with 10 bases that match TRBD1. Per germline, CDR1 SNHLY and CDR2 FYNNEI. The CDR3 spans 15 residues. V lost 6 bases and J lost 6; bases outside the gene matches: 5. Written as DNA, the CDR3 is TGTGCCAGCAGAACCCGGGACAGGGGTAATTCACCCCTCCACTTT. As protein: CASRTRDRGNSPLHF.

Only a few counts were recorded for this clone. This rearrangement joins TRBV7-6 to TRBJ2-5; 12 bases are a match to TRBD1. Germline V gene data show CDR1 as SGHVS and CDR2 as FNYEAQ. Trimming took 5 bases from V and 5 from J; bases not matched to a gene: 3. This CDR3 has 14 residues. DNA for the CDR3: TGTGCCAGCAGCAGAGGGACAGGGGGCGAGACCCAGTACTTC. Protein product: CASSRGTGGETQYF.

In this sample, this clone turned up a few times. The chain is built from TRBV7-9 and TRBJ2-5, with a possible D match to TRBD2 (6 bases). Germline V gene data show CDR1 as SEHNR and CDR2 as FQNEAQ (reference sequence). The V gene lost 5 bases and the J gene lost 9 bases, with 16 bases spanning the gap. The CDR3 is 13 residues long. This chain's CDR3 is CASSNVVGRPQYF. The DNA of the CDR3 is TGTGCCAGCAGCAACGTGGTGGGGAGGCCCCAGTACTTC. Full variable domain (rest looked up from reference TRBV7-9 and TRBJ2-5): DTGVSQNPRHKITKRGQNVTFRCDPISEHNRLYWYRQTLGQGPEFLTYFQNEAQLEKSRLLSDRFSAERPKGSFSTLEIQRTEQGDSAMYLCASSNVVGRPQYFGPGTRLLVL.

The chain couples TRBV6-6 to TRBJ1-2; tentative D call: TRBD1 (6 bases). Between the trimmed V and J ends, which lost 0 bases and 5 bases, there was a span of 7 bases. The CDR3 consists of 13 residues. The germline CDR1 and CDR2 sequences are MNHNY and SVGAGI (reference sequence). CDR3 loop: CASSYSTGYGYTF. The CDR3 region has the DNA TGTGCCAGCAGTTACTCTACAGGGTATGGCTACACCTTC.

The chain employs TRBV4-3 and TRBJ2-7; D uncertain. The V and J ends lost 0 bases and 5 bases respectively, with 8 bases between them. The CDR3 has 13 residues. Per germline, CDR1 LGHNA and CDR2 YSLEER. DNA for the CDR3: TGCGCCAGCAGCCAAGACGGGCTCCACGAGCAGTACTTC. This codes for CASSQDGLHEQYF.

This clone has more than one count but fewer than ten. V gene TRBV6-5 combines with J gene TRBJ1-4; unclear D gene. Germline V gene data show CDR1 as MNHEY and CDR2 as SVGAGI. V lost 0 bases, J lost 4 bases, and 6 bases lay in between. There are 14 residues in the CDR3. The CDR3 DNA sequence: TGTGCCAGCAGTTACTCGTACGGTAATGAAAAACTGTTTTTT. It translates to CASSYSYGNEKLFF.

The chain has TRBV30 and TRBJ2-7; D could derive from TRBD1 or TRBD2 (5 bases each). Germline CDR1 is GTSNPN and CDR2 is SVGIG (reference sequence). V lost 5 bases and J 6 bases, leaving 20 bases between the germline ends. This CDR3 contains 14 residues. CDR3 loop: CAWQPGRVFSEQYF. The CDR3 region has the DNA TGTGCCTGGCAACCGGGGCGGGTTTTTTCCGAGCAGTACTTC.

The gene calls are TRBV5-1 and TRBJ2-2; no firm D call. Trimming took off 3 bases at V and 5 bases at J, with 14 bases between the two ends. CDR1 SGHRS and CDR2 YFSETQ come from the germline V gene. The CDR3 has 15 residues. The CDR3 DNA follows: TGCGCCAGCAGCTCCGGAACACTCGGTACCGGGGAGCTGTTTTTT. This codes for CASSSGTLGTGELFF.

This clone was detected only a few times. The chain is built from TRBV29-1 and TRBJ2-2, with 7 bases lining up with TRBD2. The V segment lost 3 bases and the J segment 5 bases; nucleotides outside the gene matches: 3. This CDR3 spans 13 amino acids. Germline values: CDR1 SQVTM, CDR2 ANQGSEA. CDR3 in DNA: TGCAGCGTTGAGGCTAGCGGAACCGGGGAGCTGTTTTTT. Encoded protein: CSVEASGTGELFF.

The chain has TRBV28 and TRBJ2-5, with 10 bases aligning to TRBD1. The CDR3 covers 14 residues. CDR1 is MDHEN and CDR2 is SYDVKM in the germline V gene. The ends lost 10 bases at V and 5 bases at J; junction bases unmatched: 10. The CDR3, as DNA: TGTGCCACCTCCCATGACAGGGGGCCTGAGACCCAGTACTTC. Protein sequence: CATSHDRGPETQYF.

This clone was seen a few times. The rearrangement links TRBV9 to TRBJ1-1; 7 positions agree with TRBD1. V shed 7 bases, J shed 2 bases, and the junction held 8 bases outside the gene matches. The length of the CDR3 is 14 residues. Germline lookup yields CDR1 SGDLS and CDR2 YYNGEE. CDR3 amino acids: CASRSRQGNTEAFF. CDR3 bases: TGTGCCAGCCGGAGCCGACAGGGCAACACTGAAGCTTTCTTT.

This clone has a handful of counts. The V call is TRBV5-8, the J call TRBJ2-3, with D possibly matching TRBD1 (6 bases). The V end was cut by 2 bases, the J end by 7 bases, with 11 bases between. CDR1 SGHTS and CDR2 YDEGEE come from the germline V gene. The CDR3 extends over 13 amino acids. CDR3 nucleotides: TGTGCCAGCAGCTTCACAGGGCTCTATACGCAGTATTTT. Its protein product is CASSFTGLYTQYF. Variable domain in full (rest from reference TRBV5-8 and TRBJ2-3): EAGVTQSPTHLIKTRGQQATLRCSPISGHTSVYWYQQALGLGLQFLLWYDEGEERNRGNFPPRFSGRQFPNYSSELNVNALELEDSALYLCASSFTGLYTQYFGPGTRLTVL.

Only a few counts were recorded for this clone. The CDR3 DNA sequence: TGTGCCAGCAGCCTCGAAGCCTACGAGCAGTACTTC. Translating it yields CASSLEAYEQYF. The chain combines TRBV13 with TRBJ2-7; D ambiguous. CDR1 is PRHDT and CDR2 is FYEKMQ in the germline V gene (reference sequence). V was clipped by 5 bases and J by 2 bases, with 7 bases between them. CDR3 length equals 12 residues.

V usage is TRBV28 and J usage is TRBJ2-1; 11 nucleotides match TRBD2. The length of the CDR3 is 18 residues. Germline V lookup: CDR1 MDHEN, CDR2 SYDVKM. The V gene end was trimmed by 4 bases and the J gene end by 0 bases; junction bases not matched to a gene: 8. CDR3 amino acids: CASSSLTSGVYSYNEQFF. CDR3 DNA sequence: TGTGCCAGCAGTTCCTTGACTAGCGGGGTTTACTCCTACAATGAGCAGTTCTTC.